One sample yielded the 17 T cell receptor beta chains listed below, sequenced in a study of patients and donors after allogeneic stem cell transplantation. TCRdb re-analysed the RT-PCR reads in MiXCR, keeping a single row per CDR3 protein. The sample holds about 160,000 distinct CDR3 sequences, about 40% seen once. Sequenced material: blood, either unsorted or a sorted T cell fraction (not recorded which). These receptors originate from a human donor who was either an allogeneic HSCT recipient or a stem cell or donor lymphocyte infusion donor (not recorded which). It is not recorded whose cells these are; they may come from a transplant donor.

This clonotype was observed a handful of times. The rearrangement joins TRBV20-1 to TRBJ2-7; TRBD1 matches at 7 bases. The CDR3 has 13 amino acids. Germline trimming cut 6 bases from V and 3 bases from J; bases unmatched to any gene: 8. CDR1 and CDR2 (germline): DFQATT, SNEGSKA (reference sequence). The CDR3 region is CSAIGSGGYEQYF. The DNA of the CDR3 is TGCAGTGCAATAGGGTCAGGGGGCTACGAGCAGTACTTC.

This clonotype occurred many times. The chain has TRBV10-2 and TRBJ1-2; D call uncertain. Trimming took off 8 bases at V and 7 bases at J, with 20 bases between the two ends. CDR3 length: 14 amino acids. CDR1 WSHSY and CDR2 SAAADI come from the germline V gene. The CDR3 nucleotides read TGCGCCAGCTCCGCTGGGCCTCGTGCGTCTGGCTACACCTTC. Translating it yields CASSAGPRASGYTF.

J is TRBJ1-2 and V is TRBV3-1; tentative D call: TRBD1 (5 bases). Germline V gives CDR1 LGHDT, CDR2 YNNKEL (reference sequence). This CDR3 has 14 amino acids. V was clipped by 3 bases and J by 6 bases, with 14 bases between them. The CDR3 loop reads CASSQGGVGDGYTF. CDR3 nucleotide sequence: TGTGCCAGCAGCCAGGGAGGGGTAGGGGATGGCTACACCTTC.

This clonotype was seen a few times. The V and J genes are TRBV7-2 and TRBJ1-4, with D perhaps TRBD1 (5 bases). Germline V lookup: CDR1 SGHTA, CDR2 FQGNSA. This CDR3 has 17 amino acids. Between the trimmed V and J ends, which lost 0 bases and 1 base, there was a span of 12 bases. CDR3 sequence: CASSLALKRGTNEKLFF. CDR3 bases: TGTGCCAGCAGCTTAGCTCTGAAAAGGGGAACTAATGAAAAACTGTTTTTT.

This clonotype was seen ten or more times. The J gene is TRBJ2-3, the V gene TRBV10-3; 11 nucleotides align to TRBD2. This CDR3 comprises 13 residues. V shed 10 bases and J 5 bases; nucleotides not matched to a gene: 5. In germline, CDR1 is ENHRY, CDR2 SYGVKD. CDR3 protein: CANSGGAGDTQYF. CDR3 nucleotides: TGTGCCAATAGCGGGGGGGCAGGAGATACGCAGTATTTT.

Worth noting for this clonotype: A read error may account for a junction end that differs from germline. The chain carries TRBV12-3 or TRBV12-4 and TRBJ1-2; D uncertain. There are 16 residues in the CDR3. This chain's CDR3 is CASSLAMLTIEGGYTF. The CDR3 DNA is TGTGCCAGCAGCTTAGCGATGTTAACGATTGAGGGTGGCTACACCTTC.

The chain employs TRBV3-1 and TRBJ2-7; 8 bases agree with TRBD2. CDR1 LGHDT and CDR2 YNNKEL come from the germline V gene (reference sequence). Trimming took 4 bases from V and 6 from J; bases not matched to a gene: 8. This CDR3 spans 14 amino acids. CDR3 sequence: CASSPRGGHREQYF. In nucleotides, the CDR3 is TGTGCCAGCAGCCCTCGGGGGGGGCATCGCGAGCAGTACTTC.

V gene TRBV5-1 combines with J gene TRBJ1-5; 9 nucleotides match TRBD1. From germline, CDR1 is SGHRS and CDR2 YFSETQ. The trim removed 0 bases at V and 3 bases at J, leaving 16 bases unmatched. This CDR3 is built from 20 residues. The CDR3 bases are TGCGCCAGCAGCTTGGCGGGGACAGGGATGGGAGTACGTAACAATCAGCCCCAGCATTTT. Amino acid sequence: CASSLAGTGMGVRNNQPQHF.

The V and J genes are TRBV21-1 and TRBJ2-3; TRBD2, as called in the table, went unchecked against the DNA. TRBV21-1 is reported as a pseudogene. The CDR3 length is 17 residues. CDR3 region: CASSSNEDKRTTDTQYF. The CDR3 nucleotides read TGTGCCAGCAGCTCCAACGAGGACAAGCGGACCACAGATACGCAGTATTTT.

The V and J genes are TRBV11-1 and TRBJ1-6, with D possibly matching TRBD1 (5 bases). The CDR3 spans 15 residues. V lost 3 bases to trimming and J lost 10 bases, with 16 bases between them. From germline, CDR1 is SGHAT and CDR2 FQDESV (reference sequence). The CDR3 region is CASSFSQGRKSPLHF. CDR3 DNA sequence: TGTGCCAGCAGCTTTAGCCAGGGACGGAAGTCACCCCTCCACTTT.

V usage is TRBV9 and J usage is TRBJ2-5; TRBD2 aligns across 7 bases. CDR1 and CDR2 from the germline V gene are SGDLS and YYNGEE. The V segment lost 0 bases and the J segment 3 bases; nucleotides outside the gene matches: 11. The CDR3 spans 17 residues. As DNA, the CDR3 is TGTGCCAGCAGCGTAGGGGGCAGCGGACTAGGAGAAGAGACCCAGTACTTC. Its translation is CASSVGGSGLGEETQYF.

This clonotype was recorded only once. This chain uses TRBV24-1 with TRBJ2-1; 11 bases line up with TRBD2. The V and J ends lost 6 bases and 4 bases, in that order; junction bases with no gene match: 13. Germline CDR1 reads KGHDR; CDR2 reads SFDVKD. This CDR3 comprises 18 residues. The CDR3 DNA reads TGTGCCACCAGTCTGGGACTAGCGGACGCGCGTCCTTACAATGAGCAGTTCTTC. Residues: CATSLGLADARPYNEQFF.

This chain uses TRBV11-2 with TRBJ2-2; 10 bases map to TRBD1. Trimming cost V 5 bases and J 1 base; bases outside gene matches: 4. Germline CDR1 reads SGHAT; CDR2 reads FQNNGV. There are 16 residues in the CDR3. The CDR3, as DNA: TGTGCCAGCAGCCTCCGGACAGGGGGGAACACCGGGGAGCTGTTTTTT. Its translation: CASSLRTGGNTGELFF. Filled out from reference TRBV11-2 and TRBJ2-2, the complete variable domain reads EAGVAQSPRYKIIEKRQSVAFWCNPISGHATLYWYQQILGQGPKLLIQFQNNGVVDDSQLPKDRFSAERLKGVDSTLKIQPAKLEDSAVYLCASSLRTGGNTGELFFGEGSRLTVL.

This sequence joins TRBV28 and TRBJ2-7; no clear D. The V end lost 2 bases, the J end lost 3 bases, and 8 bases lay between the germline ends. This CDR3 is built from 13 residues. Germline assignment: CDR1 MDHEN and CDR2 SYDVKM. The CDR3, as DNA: TGTGCCAGCAGTTTAGGGTGGAGCTACGAGCAGTACGTC. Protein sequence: CASSLGWSYEQYV.

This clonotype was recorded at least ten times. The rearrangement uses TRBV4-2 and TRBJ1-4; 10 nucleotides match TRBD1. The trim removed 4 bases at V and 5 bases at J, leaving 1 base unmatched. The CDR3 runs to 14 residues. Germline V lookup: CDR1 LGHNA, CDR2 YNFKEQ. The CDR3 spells CASSPGQGNEKLFF. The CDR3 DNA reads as TGTGCCAGCAGCCCGGGACAGGGGAATGAAAAACTGTTTTTT.

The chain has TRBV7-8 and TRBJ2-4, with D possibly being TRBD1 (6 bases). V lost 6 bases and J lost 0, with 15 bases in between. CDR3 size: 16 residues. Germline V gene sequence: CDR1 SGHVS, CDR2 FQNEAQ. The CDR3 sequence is CASSPPGALAKNIQYF. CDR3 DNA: TGTGCCAGCAGTCCACCAGGGGCCCTAGCCAAAAACATTCAGTACTTC. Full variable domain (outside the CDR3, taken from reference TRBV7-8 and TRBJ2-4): GAGVSQSPRYKVAKRGQDVALRCDPISGHVSLFWYQQALGQGPEFLTYFQNEAQLDKSGLPSDRFFAERPEGSVSTLKIQRTQQEDSAVYLCASSPPGALAKNIQYFGAGTRLSVL.

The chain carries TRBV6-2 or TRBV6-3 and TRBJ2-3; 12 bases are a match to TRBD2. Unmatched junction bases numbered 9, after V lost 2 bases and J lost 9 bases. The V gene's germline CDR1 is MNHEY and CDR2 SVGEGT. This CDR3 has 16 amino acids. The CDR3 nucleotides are TGTGCCAGCAGTTACGATCTACTAGCGGGGGGTCGGACGCAGTATTTT. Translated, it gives CASSYDLLAGGRTQYF.